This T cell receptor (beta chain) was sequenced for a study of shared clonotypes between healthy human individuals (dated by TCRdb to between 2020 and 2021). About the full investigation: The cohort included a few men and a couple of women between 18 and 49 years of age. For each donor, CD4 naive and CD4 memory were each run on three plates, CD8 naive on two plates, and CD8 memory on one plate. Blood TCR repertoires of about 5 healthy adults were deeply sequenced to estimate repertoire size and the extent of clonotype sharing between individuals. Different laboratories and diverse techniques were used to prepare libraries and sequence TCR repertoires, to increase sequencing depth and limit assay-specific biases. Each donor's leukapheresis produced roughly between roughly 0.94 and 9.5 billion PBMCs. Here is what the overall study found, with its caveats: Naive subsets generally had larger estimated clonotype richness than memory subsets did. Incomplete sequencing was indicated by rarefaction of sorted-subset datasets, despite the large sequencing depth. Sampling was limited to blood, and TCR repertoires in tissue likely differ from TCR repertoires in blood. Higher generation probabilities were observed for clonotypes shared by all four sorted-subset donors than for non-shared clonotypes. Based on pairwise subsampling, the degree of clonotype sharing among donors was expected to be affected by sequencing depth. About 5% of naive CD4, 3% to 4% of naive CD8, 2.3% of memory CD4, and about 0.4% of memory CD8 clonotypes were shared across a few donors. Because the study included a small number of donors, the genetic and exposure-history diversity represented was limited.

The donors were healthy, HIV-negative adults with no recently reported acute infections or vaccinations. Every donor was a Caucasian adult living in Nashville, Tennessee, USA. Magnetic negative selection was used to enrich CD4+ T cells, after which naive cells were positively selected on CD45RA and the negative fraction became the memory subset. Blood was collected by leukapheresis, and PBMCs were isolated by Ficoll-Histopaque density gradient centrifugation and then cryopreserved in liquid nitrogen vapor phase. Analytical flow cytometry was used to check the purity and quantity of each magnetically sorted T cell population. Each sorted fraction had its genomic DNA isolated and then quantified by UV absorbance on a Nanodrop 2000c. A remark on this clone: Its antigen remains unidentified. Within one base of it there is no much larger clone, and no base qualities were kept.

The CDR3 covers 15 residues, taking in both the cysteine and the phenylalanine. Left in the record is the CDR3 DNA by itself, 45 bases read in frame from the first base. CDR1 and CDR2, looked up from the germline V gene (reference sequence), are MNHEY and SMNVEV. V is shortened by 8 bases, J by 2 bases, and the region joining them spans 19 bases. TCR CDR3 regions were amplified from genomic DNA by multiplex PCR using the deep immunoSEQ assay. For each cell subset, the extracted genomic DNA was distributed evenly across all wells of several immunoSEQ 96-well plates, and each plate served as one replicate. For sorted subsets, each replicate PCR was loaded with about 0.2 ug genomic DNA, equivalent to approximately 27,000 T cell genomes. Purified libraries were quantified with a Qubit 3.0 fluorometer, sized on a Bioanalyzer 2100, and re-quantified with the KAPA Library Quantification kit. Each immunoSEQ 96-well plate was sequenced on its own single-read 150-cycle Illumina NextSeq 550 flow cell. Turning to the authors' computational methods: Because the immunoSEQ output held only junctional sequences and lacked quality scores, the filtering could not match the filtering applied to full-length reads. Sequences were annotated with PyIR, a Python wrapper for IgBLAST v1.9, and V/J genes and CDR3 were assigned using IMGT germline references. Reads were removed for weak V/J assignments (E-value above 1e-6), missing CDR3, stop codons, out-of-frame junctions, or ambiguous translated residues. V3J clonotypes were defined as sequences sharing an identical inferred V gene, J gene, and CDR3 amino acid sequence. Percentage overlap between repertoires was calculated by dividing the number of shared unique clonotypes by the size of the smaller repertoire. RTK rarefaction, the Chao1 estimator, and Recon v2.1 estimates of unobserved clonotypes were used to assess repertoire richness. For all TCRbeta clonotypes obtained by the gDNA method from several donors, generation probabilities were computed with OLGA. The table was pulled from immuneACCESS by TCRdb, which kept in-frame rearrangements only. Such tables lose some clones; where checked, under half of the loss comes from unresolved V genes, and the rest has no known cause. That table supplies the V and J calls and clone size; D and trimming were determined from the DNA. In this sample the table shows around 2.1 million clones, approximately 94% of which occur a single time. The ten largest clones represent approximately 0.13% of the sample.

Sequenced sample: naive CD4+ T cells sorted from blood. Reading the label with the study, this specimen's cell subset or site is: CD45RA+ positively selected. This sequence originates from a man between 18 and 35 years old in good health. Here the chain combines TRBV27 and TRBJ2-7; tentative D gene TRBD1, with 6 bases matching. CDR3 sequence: CASAIRTDLTYEQYF. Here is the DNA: TGTGCCAGCGCAATTCGGACAGACCTAACCTACGAGCAGTACTTC.